The next 15 T cell receptor beta chains were all read from a single sample in a study of T cell repertoires in cytomegalovirus infection. TCRdb re-called the reads with MiXCR, one entry per CDR3 protein. The table records around 450,000 distinct CDR3 sequences, 31% of them present only once. The sample taken for sequencing was PBMCs. These receptors all stem from a human donor in good health (CMV status not recorded). Some clones in this sample may be carry-over from other donors' samples.

In DNA, the CDR3 is TGTGCCATCAGTGAGGGCGCCCCGAGGGGCTACACCTTC. As protein: CAISEGAPRGYTF. The rearrangement joins TRBV10-3 to TRBJ1-2; D is undetermined. CDR1 and CDR2 (germline): ENHRY, SYGVKD. This CDR3 is 13 amino acids long. Trimming removed 2 bases at V and 8 bases at J, with 12 bases between.

The chain has TRBV7-9 and TRBJ2-3, with 10 bases lining up with TRBD1. The germline V gene has CDR1 SEHNR and CDR2 FQNEAQ (reference sequence). V shed 8 bases and J 6 bases; nucleotides not matched to a gene: 8. The CDR3 has 14 residues. CDR3 DNA: TGTGCCAGCCTGCTCGGGACAGGGGAGGATACGCAGTATTTT. This sequence encodes CASLLGTGEDTQYF.

This clonotype occurred a few times. The chain carries TRBV6-5 and TRBJ2-2; a possible D gene is TRBD2 (6 bases). From germline, CDR1 is MNHEY and CDR2 SVGAGI. The CDR3 is made up of 15 amino acids. Trimming left V 2 bases short and J 7 bases short, with 14 bases between. The CDR3 DNA is TGTGCCAGCAGTTACCTGAGCGGGCGCGGCGGGGAGCTGTTTTTT. Protein product: CASSYLSGRGGELFF.

The gene calls are TRBV4-2 and TRBJ1-1, with D unclear. Between the trimmed V and J ends, which lost 0 bases and 1 base, there was a span of 12 bases. CDR1 and CDR2 (germline): LGHNA, YNFKEQ. The CDR3 is 16 residues long. The CDR3 region is CASSQETVLKNTEAFF. DNA of the CDR3: TGTGCCAGCAGCCAAGAAACAGTGTTGAAGAACACTGAAGCTTTCTTT.

This clonotype was detected a few times. V and J are TRBV4-2 and TRBJ1-1; 7 nucleotides agree with TRBD1. Germline V gene data show CDR1 as LGHNA and CDR2 as YNFKEQ. The CDR3 length is 15 residues. V dropped 0 bases and J dropped 4; count of bases not matched to a gene: 5. The CDR3 here is CASSQDLRGGTEAFF. DNA of the CDR3: TGTGCCAGCAGCCAAGATCTCAGGGGGGGCACTGAAGCTTTCTTT.

The genes are TRBV5-1 and TRBJ1-1; no definite D call. This CDR3 region has 17 residues. CDR1 and CDR2 from the germline V gene are SGHRS and YFSETQ. V lost 0 bases and J 7 bases, leaving 22 bases between the germline ends. The CDR3 DNA is TGCGCCAGCAGCTTGGGGCCCCGGAATTTAGGGAACTATGAAGCTTTCTTT. Amino acid sequence: CASSLGPRNLGNYEAFF.

In its sample, this clonotype was seen many times. The genes are TRBV6-5 and TRBJ1-4; perhaps TRBD1 as D (6 bases). The length of the CDR3 is 14 residues. Germline CDR1 is MNHEY and CDR2 is SVGAGI. V dropped 6 bases and J dropped 8 bases, with 16 bases sitting between them. This CDR3 reads CASSHGGGGEKLFF. The CDR3 coding sequence is TGTGCCAGCAGCCATGGCGGGGGCGGAGAAAAACTGTTTTTT.

This chain links TRBV11-2 with TRBJ1-1; the match to TRBD1 covers 7 bases. Germline lookup yields CDR1 SGHAT and CDR2 FQNNGV. V was pared by 5 bases and J by 1 base, with 4 bases of the junction left unmatched. The CDR3 is 14 amino acids. CDR3 bases: TGTGCCAGCAGCGCGCGACAGGGGAACACTGAAGCTTTCTTT. Translated: CASSARQGNTEAFF.

There are a few counts of this clonotype. The chain recombines TRBV20-1 with TRBJ2-5; 7 positions agree with TRBD2. V shed 3 bases and J 3 bases; nucleotides not matched to a gene: 7. Germline CDR1 is DFQATT and CDR2 is SNEGSKA (reference sequence). The CDR3 sequence is 14 residues long. CDR3 amino acids: CSARKGLPKETQYF. The CDR3 DNA reads as TGCAGTGCTAGGAAGGGACTACCCAAAGAGACCCAGTACTTC.

This clonotype showed up many times. The rearrangement joins TRBV6-1 to TRBJ2-1; possible D gene TRBD2, 6 bases. Trimming left V 6 bases short and J 6 bases short, with 12 bases between. The CDR3 consists of 13 residues. Per the germline V gene, CDR1 is MNHNS and CDR2 is SASEGT. The CDR3, as DNA: TGTGCCAGCAGCCTGGGGGAGGTCAATGAGCAGTTCTTC. Its translation: CASSLGEVNEQFF.

This clonotype has more than one count but fewer than ten. CDR3 in amino acids: CASSLFVNQPQHF. The CDR3 DNA is TGCGCCAGCAGCTTGTTCGTCAATCAGCCCCAGCATTTT. V usage is TRBV5-1 and J usage is TRBJ1-5; D remains unclear. The CDR3 totals 13 residues. Germline lookup yields CDR1 SGHRS and CDR2 YFSETQ. V was trimmed by 1 base and J by 3 bases, leaving 5 bases between them.

This clonotype was seen more than once but under ten times. In nucleotides, the CDR3 is TGCGCCAGCAGCGTTTGGACTGGCACAGATACGCAGTATTTT. Protein product: CASSVWTGTDTQYF. The chain links TRBV4-1 to TRBJ2-3; D might be TRBD2 (5 bases). Germline loops: CDR1 MGHRA, CDR2 YSYEKL. This CDR3 has 14 amino acids. The V gene lost 5 bases and the J gene lost 1 base, with 10 bases spanning the gap.

This clonotype was observed at least ten times. This chain links TRBV7-2 with TRBJ1-1, with D hard to call. The V gene lost 1 base and the J gene lost 2 bases, with 8 bases spanning the gap. The germline V gene has CDR1 SGHTA and CDR2 FQGNSA. The CDR3 is made up of 14 amino acids. This chain's CDR3 is CASSLGTANTEAFF. CDR3 sequence (DNA): TGTGCCAGCAGCTTAGGGACGGCCAACACTGAAGCTTTCTTT.

The chain combines TRBV6-2 or TRBV6-3 with TRBJ2-7, with D unclear. V was cut by 7 bases and J by 3 bases, with 16 bases left in between. Germline CDR1 and CDR2: MNHEY and SVGEGT. CDR3 length: 14 amino acids. As DNA, the CDR3 is TGTGCCAGCATGGTGGCACCCTACGTCTACGAGCAGTACTTC. Residues: CASMVAPYVYEQYF.

Comment on this clonotype: This could be a read error, since a much larger clone is one nucleotide away. The chain uses TRBV10-3 and TRBJ1-4; D is unclear. There are 16 residues in the CDR3. Germline V lookup: CDR1 ENHRY, CDR2 SYGVKD. V lost 5 bases, J lost 4 bases, and 17 bases lay in between. CDR3 in amino acids: CAISKLVERLNEKLFF. CDR3 DNA sequence: TGTGCCATCAGTAAGTTGGTAGAACGTCTTAATGAAAAACTGTTTTTT.